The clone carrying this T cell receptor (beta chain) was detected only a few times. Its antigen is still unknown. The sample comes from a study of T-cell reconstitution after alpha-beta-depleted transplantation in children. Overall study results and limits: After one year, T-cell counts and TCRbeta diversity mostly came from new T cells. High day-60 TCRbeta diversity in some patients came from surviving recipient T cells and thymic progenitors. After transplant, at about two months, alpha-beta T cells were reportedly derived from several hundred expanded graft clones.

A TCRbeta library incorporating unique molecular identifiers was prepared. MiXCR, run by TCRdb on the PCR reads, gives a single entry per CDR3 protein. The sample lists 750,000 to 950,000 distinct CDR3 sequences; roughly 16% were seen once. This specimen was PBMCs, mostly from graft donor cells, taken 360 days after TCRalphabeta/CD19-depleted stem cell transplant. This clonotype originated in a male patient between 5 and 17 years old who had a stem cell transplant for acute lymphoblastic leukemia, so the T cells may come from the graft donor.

The CDR3 loop reads CASSPARVGEQYF. CDR3 DNA: TGTGCCAGCTCACCAGCAAGAGTGGGCGAGCAGTACTTC. The chain uses TRBV18 and TRBJ2-7; D is undetermined. This CDR3 region has 13 residues. Deletions cut 2 bases from V and 6 bases from J, with 11 bases between. Per the germline V gene, CDR1 is KGHSH and CDR2 is LQKENI.